The clone carrying this T cell receptor (beta chain) was detected many times. Its antigen is currently unknown. The data originate from a study of T cell repertoires in cytomegalovirus infection. Germline V lookup: CDR1 SGHTA, CDR2 FQGNSA. This CDR3 has 14 amino acids. The V gene lost 5 bases and the J gene lost 2 bases, with 13 bases spanning the gap. TCRdb re-derived calls from the reads in MiXCR, one entry per CDR3 protein. This table has under 850,000 distinct CDR3 sequences, roughly 30% appearing once. The genes are TRBV7-2 and TRBJ2-7; unclear D gene. This sequence originates from a human donor in good health (CMV status not recorded). Some clones in this sample may be carry-over from other donors' samples. The input for sequencing was cultured PBMCs, taken from culture after CMV antigen stimulation. The CDR3 nucleotides are TGTGCCAGCAGCCCCACGCGGAGCGCCTACGAGCAGTACTTC. Translated, it gives CASSPTRSAYEQYF.